A single sample is the source of the 27 T cell receptor beta chains below, sequenced in a study of T cells after yellow fever vaccination. TCRdb reprocessed the 5' RACE reads via MiXCR and lists one record per CDR3 protein. The data contain over 250,000 distinct CDR3 sequences, roughly 4% of them singletons. The sequences come from PBMCs, collected 5 days after the yellow fever booster vaccination. The receptors were gathered from a man aged 18 to 35 who received the YFV17D yellow fever vaccine.

This clonotype was counted ten times or more. V is TRBV6-5 and J is TRBJ2-6; D possibly corresponds to TRBD2 (6 bases). Germline CDR1 MNHEY, CDR2 SVGAGI. Trimming took 8 bases from V and 0 from J, leaving 14 bases between them. The CDR3 length is 16 residues. CDR3 residues: CASAAGPSSGANVLTF. The CDR3 DNA reads as TGTGCCAGCGCTGCGGGACCCAGCTCTGGGGCCAACGTCCTGACTTTC.

V usage is TRBV12-3 or TRBV12-4 and J usage is TRBJ2-3; TRBD2 matches 8 bases. The CDR3 has 18 residues. With 3 bases clipped from V and 4 bases from J, the junction kept 15 bases outside the gene matches. CDR3 in amino acids: CASSFLVYGTSKPDTQYF. The CDR3 DNA follows: TGTGCCAGCAGTTTTCTCGTCTACGGGACTAGTAAACCAGATACGCAGTATTTT.

V and J are TRBV4-1 and TRBJ2-3; 7 positions match TRBD2. Germline V gene sequence: CDR1 MGHRA, CDR2 YSYEKL. The ends lost 4 bases at V and 0 bases at J; junction bases unmatched: 16. This CDR3 is built from 19 residues. Here the CDR3 DNA reads TGCGCCAGCAGCCGTCGGGATGGCGGGGGACCTTCTAGCACAGATACGCAGTATTTT. Encoded protein: CASSRRDGGGPSSTDTQYF.

This clonotype was seen a handful of times. The chain is built from TRBV5-1 and TRBJ2-1; D is unclear. Germline V gives CDR1 SGHRS, CDR2 YFSETQ. V lost 0 bases and J lost 2, with 12 bases in between. This CDR3 is 16 amino acids long. CDR3 coding DNA: TGCGCCAGCAGCTTGGGAGGCAGACGGGCCTACAATGAGCAGTTCTTC. It is translated as CASSLGGRRAYNEQFF.

This clonotype was found many times. The chain joins TRBV19 to TRBJ2-1; 12 nucleotides line up with TRBD2. Trimming removed 6 bases from V and 6 bases from J; junction bases left unmatched: 6. The V gene's germline CDR1 is LNHDA and CDR2 SQIVND (reference sequence). CDR3 length equals 15 residues. DNA of the CDR3: TGTGCCAGTAGGAGGGGACTAGCGGGTTTCAATGAGCAGTTCTTC. It codes for CASRRGLAGFNEQFF.

This clonotype was counted a few times. This chain uses TRBV10-3 with TRBJ2-2; a weak D match, TRBD2 (5 bases). This CDR3 is built from 14 residues. Germline CDR1 and CDR2: ENHRY and SYGVKD. V lost 4 bases, J lost 5 bases, and 11 bases lay in between. This CDR3 reads CAISGNRGTGELFF. CDR3 DNA sequence: TGTGCCATCAGTGGGAATAGAGGGACCGGGGAGCTGTTTTTT.

The CDR3 DNA reads TGTGCCAGCAGTCCGGCCGGGTGGGAGACCCAGTACTTC. It is translated as CASSPAGWETQYF. This chain connects TRBV12-3 or TRBV12-4 to TRBJ2-5; D unclear. This CDR3 contains 13 residues. The V end lost 5 bases, the J end lost 5 bases, and 12 bases lay between the germline ends.

This clonotype has at least ten counts. The genes are TRBV15 and TRBJ1-2; D perhaps matches TRBD1 (6 bases). Germline V lookup: CDR1 LNHNV, CDR2 YYDKDF (reference sequence). V lost 3 bases to trimming and J lost 4 bases, with 6 bases between them. The length of the CDR3 is 12 residues. CDR3 sequence: CATSRDSYGYTF. CDR3 DNA sequence: TGTGCCACCAGCAGGGACAGCTATGGCTACACCTTC.

This clonotype was counted at least ten times. The V gene is TRBV20-1, the J gene TRBJ2-4, with D perhaps matching TRBD1 (7 bases). V was pared by 4 bases and J by 9 bases, with 13 bases between. This CDR3 is 12 amino acids long. Germline V gene sequence: CDR1 DFQATT, CDR2 SNEGSKA (reference sequence). The CDR3 bases are TGCAGTGCTACAAGACAGGGAGGCATTCAGTACTTC. This translates into CSATRQGGIQYF.

There are a few counts of this clonotype. The chain employs TRBV12-3 or TRBV12-4 and TRBJ1-1; no clear D gene. Between the trimmed V and J ends, which lost 7 bases and 2 bases, there was a span of 11 bases. The CDR3 length is 13 residues. This CDR3 is CASKGIENTEAFF. The CDR3 coding sequence is TGTGCCAGCAAGGGAATAGAAAACACTGAAGCTTTCTTT.

This clonotype was counted a few times. The chain has TRBV20-1 and TRBJ1-2; 7 nucleotides match TRBD1. The J segment lost 3 bases and the V segment lost 0 bases, leaving 7 bases of the junction unmatched. Germline V gene lookup returns CDR1 DFQATT and CDR2 SNEGSKA (reference sequence). The CDR3 is 15 amino acids. CDR3 bases: TGCAGTGCTAGAGAACGGAACAGGGGTTACTATGGCTACACCTTC. Protein product: CSARERNRGYYGYTF.

This clonotype was picked up many times. The CDR3: CASSLTGSDSPLHF. The CDR3 bases are TGTGCCAGCAGCTTGACAGGGAGTGATTCACCCCTCCACTTT. The J gene is TRBJ1-6, the V gene TRBV7-2; 7 bases are shared with TRBD1. The V gene's germline CDR1 is SGHTA and CDR2 FQGNSA. This CDR3 is 14 amino acids long. Trimming removed 3 bases from V and 8 bases from J; junction bases left unmatched: 4.

The chain links TRBV15 to TRBJ1-5; D call uncertain. The CDR3 has 16 residues. Germline V gene sequence: CDR1 LNHNV, CDR2 YYDKDF (reference sequence). Between the trimmed V and J ends, which lost 0 bases and 0 bases, there was a span of 9 bases. This CDR3 reads CATSRDVMYSNQPQHF. The CDR3 bases are TGTGCCACCAGCAGAGATGTGATGTATAGCAATCAGCCCCAGCATTTT.

This clonotype showed up many times. V is TRBV11-2 and J is TRBJ1-6; 8 nucleotides agree with TRBD1. CDR1 and CDR2 (germline): SGHAT, FQNNGV. V dropped 5 bases and J dropped 7; count of bases not matched to a gene: 7. The CDR3 has 15 residues. The CDR3 DNA is TGTGCCAGCAGCAGACAGGGGCCTACCAATTCACCCCTCCACTTT. This sequence encodes CASSRQGPTNSPLHF. Full variable domain (missing parts from reference TRBV11-2 and TRBJ1-6): EAGVAQSPRYKIIEKRQSVAFWCNPISGHATLYWYQQILGQGPKLLIQFQNNGVVDDSQLPKDRFSAERLKGVDSTLKIQPAKLEDSAVYLCASSRQGPTNSPLHFGNGTRLTVT.

J is TRBJ2-2 and V is TRBV4-1; D is uncertain. Germline V gene lookup returns CDR1 MGHRA and CDR2 YSYEKL. Trimming took 6 bases from V and 0 from J, leaving 5 bases between them. The CDR3 length is 13 residues. The CDR3 spells CASRHTNTGELFF. In DNA, the CDR3 is TGCGCCAGCAGACACACGAACACCGGGGAGCTGTTTTTT.

This clonotype has only a few counts. V usage is TRBV9 and J usage is TRBJ2-3; the D call may be TRBD1 or TRBD2 (5 bases each). With 0 bases removed from V and 3 bases from J, the gap between germline ends came to 11 bases. This CDR3 has 15 amino acids. Germline-derived CDR1 and CDR2 are SGDLS and YYNGEE. The DNA of the CDR3 is TGTGCCAGCAGCGTAGGGTTTGGGGGAACAGATACGCAGTATTTT. Its protein product is CASSVGFGGTDTQYF.

This clonotype was detected a few times. V gene TRBV11-2 combines with J gene TRBJ1-4; D remains unclear. The CDR3 extends over 17 amino acids. Germline CDR1 reads SGHAT; CDR2 reads FQNNGV. V was pared by 1 base and J by 0 bases, with 12 bases between. The CDR3 region has the DNA TGTGCCAGCAGCTTAGTCTTGACGAGTGCAACTAATGAAAAACTGTTTTTT. Amino acid sequence: CASSLVLTSATNEKLFF.

The chain has TRBV5-4 and TRBJ2-7; either TRBD1 or TRBD2 may supply D (5 bases each). V lost 4 bases and J 5 bases, leaving 13 bases between the germline ends. The germline V gene has CDR1 SGHNT and CDR2 YYREEE (reference sequence). The CDR3 extends over 13 amino acids. DNA of the CDR3: TGTGCCAGCAGCCGAGATGTGGGGGACGAGCAGTACGTC. Its protein is CASSRDVGDEQYV.

The table lists this clonotype with many counts. The chain carries TRBV9 and TRBJ1-3, with 9 bases fitting TRBD1. V shed 3 bases and J 0 bases; nucleotides not matched to a gene: 7. This CDR3 region has 17 residues. The V gene's germline CDR1 is SGDLS and CDR2 YYNGEE. In DNA form, the CDR3 reads TGTGCCAGCAGCGCCTCGGGACAGGGAATCTCTGGAAACACCATATATTTT. Its protein product is CASSASGQGISGNTIYF.

This clonotype has just a few counts. This chain uses TRBV7-9 with TRBJ1-3; 7 bases are a match to TRBD1. Germline CDR1 reads SEHNR; CDR2 reads FQNEAQ (reference sequence). Trimming cost V 5 bases and J 4 bases; bases outside gene matches: 11. The CDR3 is made up of 16 amino acids. Here the CDR3 DNA reads TGTGCCAGCAGCACCGGGGTGGAGGGGGCCGGAAACACCATATATTTT. It is translated as CASSTGVEGAGNTIYF.

In its sample, this clonotype was seen many times. The rearrangement uses TRBV4-3 and TRBJ2-2, with D possibly being TRBD1 (6 bases). The germline V gene has CDR1 LGHNA and CDR2 YSLEER. With 0 bases removed from V and 4 bases from J, the gap between germline ends came to 6 bases. The CDR3 extends over 14 amino acids. CDR3 amino acids: CASSQEDSTGELFF. The CDR3 region has the DNA TGCGCCAGCAGCCAAGAGGACAGCACCGGGGAGCTGTTTTTT.

The chain combines TRBV5-1 with TRBJ2-4; tentatively, D is TRBD1 (7 bases). CDR1 SGHRS and CDR2 YFSETQ come from the germline V gene. Trimming cost V 1 base and J 2 bases, with 16 bases left between them. CDR3 size: 17 residues. This CDR3 reads CASSLPEAGGTKNIQYF. The DNA of the CDR3 is TGCGCCAGCAGCTTGCCTGAGGCAGGGGGGACCAAAAACATTCAGTACTTC.

The chain links TRBV9 to TRBJ2-7; D may be TRBD2 (6 bases). V lost 4 bases, J lost 1 base, and 18 bases lay in between. The CDR3 consists of 16 residues. Germline V lookup: CDR1 SGDLS, CDR2 YYNGEE. In DNA, the CDR3 is TGTGCCAGCAGCCCCCGACTAGGGCAGGGATCCTACGAGCAGTACGTC. Translation gives CASSPRLGQGSYEQYV.

This clonotype appeared a few times. The chain couples TRBV2 to TRBJ1-1, with 7 bases identical to TRBD1. This CDR3 has 14 amino acids. Trimming at V came to 0 bases and at J to 10 bases, leaving 8 bases not matched to a gene. Germline V gene lookup returns CDR1 SNHLY and CDR2 FYNNEI. CDR3 residues: CASSEAGSGGGAFF. In DNA, the CDR3 is TGTGCCAGCAGTGAAGCCGGATCAGGGGGGGGAGCTTTCTTT. Full variable domain (outside the CDR3, taken from reference TRBV2 and TRBJ1-1): EPEVTQTPSHQVTQMGQEVILRCVPISNHLYFYWYRQILGQKVEFLVSFYNNEISEKSEIFDDQFSVERPDGSNFTLKIRSTKLEDSAMYFCASSEAGSGGGAFFGQGTRLTVV.

This clonotype has more than one count but fewer than ten. The J gene is TRBJ1-2, the V gene TRBV19, with 9 bases matching TRBD1. The CDR3 is 13 residues long. The V gene's germline CDR1 is LNHDA and CDR2 SQIVND (reference sequence). Germline trimming cut 3 bases from V and 8 bases from J; bases unmatched to any gene: 4. CDR3: CASSMGQGRGYTF. CDR3 nucleotide sequence: TGTGCCAGTAGTATGGGACAGGGTCGGGGCTACACCTTC.

This clonotype appeared many times. The DNA for the CDR3 is TGTGCCAGCAGCCAGACTAGCGGGGGGCACCTCGAGACCCAGTACTTC. Translation: CASSQTSGGHLETQYF. This chain links TRBV6-6 with TRBJ2-5, with 13 positions matching TRBD2. The CDR3 loop spans 16 amino acids. V dropped 6 bases and J dropped 5; count of bases not matched to a gene: 9. Germline CDR1 and CDR2: MNHNY and SVGAGI (reference sequence).

This clonotype showed up just a few times. The V and J genes are TRBV6-6 and TRBJ1-3, with no clear D. The germline V gene has CDR1 MNHNY and CDR2 SVGAGI (reference sequence). V was shortened by 5 bases and J by 1 base, with 12 bases between the two germline ends. The CDR3 runs 15 residues. The CDR3 region is CASSRLWDSGNTIYF. CDR3 DNA: TGTGCCAGCAGTCGTCTTTGGGATTCTGGAAACACCATATATTTT.